The clone carrying this T cell receptor (beta chain) came up a few times. The data are from a study of blood T cell repertoires in COVID-19. The overall study: Nucleic acid was either cDNA or gDNA, and it came from T cells, B-cell-depleted T cells, or PBMCs.

In the source study's methods: Reference gene primer amplification gave nucleated cell count estimates. Data came from immunoSEQ multiplex PCR; TCRdb stores just in-frame clones and leaves some out. For V, J and clone size, that table is used; D and trimming come from the DNA. The repertoire holds a few hundred thousand clones, with over 85% as singletons. Participants, about 18 to 89 years old, spanned fewer than 25 US areas. There are 13 residues in the CDR3. Germline assignment: CDR1 SNHLY and CDR2 FYNNEI. The J segment lost 10 bases and the V segment lost 4 bases, leaving 3 bases of the junction unmatched.

The V call is TRBV2, the J call TRBJ1-6; TRBD1 matches 8 bases. Sequenced input: PBMCs or T cells enriched from blood (not recorded which). This clonotype was obtained from a woman between 45 and 60 years old who had been exposed to COVID-19. The CDR3 sequence is CASSGQGWSPLHF. DNA for the CDR3: TGTGCCAGCAGTGGACAGGGGTGGTCACCCCTCCACTTT.